The 21 T cell receptor beta chains below come from one sample, sequenced in a study of blood T cells in healthy people across ages. Sample-barcoded 5' priming and a J-beta primer mix drove a second PCR of roughly 6 to 12 cycles. MiXCR, run by TCRdb on the 5' RACE reads, gives a single entry per CDR3 protein. The sample lists about 1.8 million distinct CDR3 sequences; about 50% were seen once. The sample was blood. Every receptor here comes from a woman aged 40 to 55 in good health.

The chain carries TRBV7-8 and TRBJ2-5, with a possible D match to TRBD1 (6 bases). This CDR3 region has 14 residues. V lost 5 bases to trimming and J lost 3 bases, with 13 bases between them. The germline gives CDR1 SGHVS, CDR2 FQNEAQ. The DNA for the CDR3 is TGTGCCAGCAGCCCCCGGACAGATGAAGAGACCCAGTACTTC. It yields the protein CASSPRTDEETQYF.

The chain joins TRBV15 to TRBJ2-7, with 11 positions matching TRBD1. Germline V gene sequence: CDR1 LNHNV, CDR2 YYDKDF (reference sequence). The J segment lost 3 bases and the V segment lost 5 bases, leaving 6 bases of the junction unmatched. The CDR3 has 15 amino acids. CDR3 in amino acids: CATSARDRGIYEQYF. CDR3 coding DNA: TGTGCCACCAGCGCCCGGGACAGGGGGATCTACGAGCAGTACTTC.

The chain links TRBV12-3 or TRBV12-4 to TRBJ2-1; 7 nucleotides match TRBD1. This CDR3 comprises 16 residues. Trimming removed 5 bases from V and 5 bases from J; junction bases left unmatched: 12. The CDR3 loop is CASSPGDRFFHNEQFF. The CDR3 DNA is TGTGCCAGCAGTCCAGGGGACAGATTTTTTCACAATGAGCAGTTCTTC.

The chain combines TRBV7-3 with TRBJ2-3; 11 bases agree with TRBD2. V was pared by 2 bases and J by 7 bases, with 14 bases of the junction left unmatched. Germline CDR1 is SGHTA and CDR2 is FQGTGA. This CDR3 contains 18 residues. The chain's CDR3 is CASSLGEPGTSGTHTQYF. The CDR3 DNA is TGTGCCAGCAGCTTAGGGGAGCCCGGGACTAGCGGAACACATACGCAGTATTTT.

The chain links TRBV6-5 to TRBJ1-2; perhaps TRBD1 as D (6 bases). This CDR3 comprises 15 residues. V was shortened by 0 bases and J by 2 bases, with 10 bases between the two germline ends. In germline, CDR1 is MNHEY, CDR2 SVGAGI. CDR3 in DNA: TGTGCCAGCAGTTACTCGTGGCAGGGGAACTATGGCTACACCTTC. Its translation is CASSYSWQGNYGYTF.

This CDR3 reads CASSSPVQGAEQYF. The CDR3 DNA is TGCGCCAGCAGCTCTCCGGTACAGGGAGCTGAGCAGTACTTC. The rearrangement uses TRBV5-1 and TRBJ2-5; possible D gene TRBD1, 6 bases. V lost 3 bases to trimming and J lost 11 bases, with 20 bases between them. The V gene's germline CDR1 is SGHRS and CDR2 YFSETQ. The CDR3 consists of 14 residues.

The rearrangement links TRBV27 to TRBJ2-3; TRBD2 matches at 10 bases. This CDR3 region has 19 residues. V dropped 5 bases and J dropped 3; count of bases not matched to a gene: 17. The germline gives CDR1 MNHEY, CDR2 SMNVEV (reference sequence). CDR3 nucleotide sequence: TGTGCCAGCAGTCCCAGCGGGGGGGGGCGAAGTTTCGGAACAGATACGCAGTATTTT. Its translation is CASSPSGGGRSFGTDTQYF.

The chain combines TRBV9 with TRBJ2-6; D gene unclear. CDR1 is SGDLS, CDR2 YYNGEE, per germline. Deletions cut 4 bases from V and 1 base from J, with 12 bases between. The CDR3 totals 16 residues. The CDR3 region is CASSWTSTSGANVLTF. CDR3 in DNA: TGTGCCAGCAGCTGGACGTCAACTTCTGGGGCCAACGTCCTGACTTTC.

This chain links TRBV7-3 with TRBJ2-1; D may be TRBD2 (7 bases). Germline V CDR1 and CDR2: SGHTA, FQGTGA. CDR3 length: 14 amino acids. Trimming cost V 1 base and J 10 bases, with 14 bases left between them. The CDR3 DNA sequence: TGTGCCAGCAGCTTAAAGGGGGGGAGCGGGGAGCAGTTCTTC. Protein product: CASSLKGGSGEQFF.

The chain is built from TRBV15 and TRBJ1-1, with 8 bases fitting TRBD1. This CDR3 spans 15 amino acids. Trimming at V came to 3 bases and at J to 2 bases, leaving 5 bases not matched to a gene. Germline lookup yields CDR1 LNHNV and CDR2 YYDKDF (reference sequence). The CDR3 sequence is CATSRGDRQNTEAFF. The CDR3 DNA follows: TGTGCCACCAGCAGGGGGGACAGGCAAAACACTGAAGCTTTCTTT.

J is TRBJ2-1 and V is TRBV20-1, with D perhaps given as TRBD1 or TRBD2 (5 bases each). Deletions cut 4 bases from V and 9 bases from J, with 16 bases between. The CDR3 consists of 13 residues. Germline values: CDR1 DFQATT, CDR2 SNEGSKA (reference sequence). This CDR3 is CSANRDQRREQFF. CDR3 DNA: TGCAGTGCTAACCGGGACCAACGGCGTGAGCAGTTCTTC.

The rearrangement joins TRBV7-2 to TRBJ2-1; TRBD2 aligns across 16 bases. Germline assignment: CDR1 SGHTA and CDR2 FQGNSA. The CDR3 consists of 18 residues. The ends lost 3 bases at V and 0 bases at J; junction bases unmatched: 2. The CDR3 DNA reads as TGTGCCAGCAGCTTGGGGACTAGCGGGGGGGCCTCCTACAATGAGCAGTTCTTC. It translates to CASSLGTSGGASYNEQFF.

This rearrangement joins TRBV20-1 to TRBJ2-7, with D hard to call. The length of the CDR3 is 10 residues. V was clipped by 6 bases and J by 6 bases, with 9 bases between them. The germline gives CDR1 DFQATT, CDR2 SNEGSKA (reference sequence). The CDR3 spells CSAIPSEQYF. CDR3 bases: TGCAGTGCGATACCTAGCGAGCAGTACTTC.

CDR3: CSAETRGSTYEQYF. CDR3 DNA sequence: TGCAGTGCTGAAACTCGGGGATCTACCTACGAGCAGTACTTC. This chain links TRBV20-1 with TRBJ2-7, with a possible D match to TRBD2 (5 bases). Germline V gives CDR1 DFQATT, CDR2 SNEGSKA (reference sequence). The CDR3 spans 14 residues. The V and J ends lost 5 bases and 2 bases respectively, with 16 bases between them.

This clonotype was recorded once. This chain joins TRBV25-1 and TRBJ1-2; 9 positions match TRBD1. Per the germline V gene, CDR1 is MGHDK and CDR2 is SYGVNS. The CDR3 runs to 13 residues. The ends lost 8 bases at V and 4 bases at J; junction bases unmatched: 5. This CDR3 reads CASGQGTGYGYTF. In DNA form, the CDR3 reads TGTGCCAGCGGACAGGGGACAGGCTATGGCTACACCTTC.

The chain combines TRBV6-1 with TRBJ2-3, with a possible D match to TRBD2 (6 bases). With 7 bases removed from V and 2 bases from J, the gap between germline ends came to 13 bases. The CDR3 runs 14 residues. CDR1 and CDR2 (germline): MNHNS, SASEGT. The CDR3, as DNA: TGTGCCAGCAACCTGGACTACATCACAGATACGCAGTATTTT. It encodes CASNLDYITDTQYF.

V usage is TRBV20-1 and J usage is TRBJ2-3, with TRBD2 matching over 7 bases. CDR3 size: 13 residues. Germline CDR1 DFQATT, CDR2 SNEGSKA (reference sequence). With V trimmed by 3 bases and J by 4 bases, 4 bases remained unmatched. CDR3 coding DNA: TGCAGTGCTAGGGGACTAAATCCAGATACGCAGTATTTT. Encoded protein: CSARGLNPDTQYF.

The rearrangement links TRBV6-2 or TRBV6-3 to TRBJ2-4, with 9 positions matching TRBD1. The germline CDR1 and CDR2 sequences are MNHEY and SVGEGT. This CDR3 has 15 residues. The V and J ends lost 6 bases and 5 bases, in that order; junction bases with no gene match: 8. CDR3 nucleotide sequence: TGTGCCAGCAGAGATCCGGGACAGGGCGAAAACATTCAGTACTTC. Protein sequence: CASRDPGQGENIQYF.

This clonotype came up a few times. The V and J genes are TRBV5-1 and TRBJ1-2, with TRBD1 identical over 8 bases. V was clipped by 4 bases and J by 6 bases; unmatched bases: 14. The CDR3 runs 16 residues. Germline CDR1 SGHRS, CDR2 YFSETQ. The CDR3 sequence: CASSHAGGTGMNGYTF. The CDR3 DNA is TGCGCCAGCAGCCACGCCGGAGGGACAGGCATGAATGGCTACACCTTC.

The chain combines TRBV28 with TRBJ2-2; D is ambiguous. Trimming removed 11 bases from V and 0 bases from J, with 7 bases in between. Germline lookup yields CDR1 MDHEN and CDR2 SYDVKM. There are 12 residues in the CDR3. The CDR3 DNA follows: TGTGCCGGGATGCCGAACACCGGGGAGCTGTTTTTT. Encoded protein: CAGMPNTGELFF.

The chain uses TRBV6-5 and TRBJ1-2; 7 bases agree with TRBD1. CDR1 MNHEY and CDR2 SVGAGI come from the germline V gene. Trimming cost V 8 bases and J 0 bases; bases outside gene matches: 9. CDR3 length equals 15 residues. CDR3 sequence: CASSPRGKANYGYTF. The CDR3, as DNA: TGTGCCAGCTCTCCCAGGGGGAAAGCTAACTATGGCTACACCTTC.